The 23 T cell receptor beta chains presented below share a single source sample, sequenced in a study of PD-1 blockade in classical Hodgkin lymphoma. As for time point: cycle 4 day 1 (C4D1), after about 6 weeks of nivolumab. Following autologous stem cell transplantation, relapse occurred in every patient, and exposure to brentuximab vedotin varied. This table comes from immunoSEQ multiplex PCR, and its TCRdb copy is limited to in-frame clones, with some not included. The sample holds tens of thousands of clones, about 77% seen once. The sample was peripheral blood mononuclear cells (PBMCs), taken before the fourth cycle of nivolumab. The receptors were sampled from a human donor with classical Hodgkin lymphoma.

The chain recombines TRBV28 with TRBJ1-1; TRBD1 agrees at 7 bases. The CDR3 spans 12 residues. V shed 7 bases, J shed 11 bases, and the junction held 10 bases outside the gene matches. Germline assignment: CDR1 MDHEN and CDR2 SYDVKM. In nucleotides, the CDR3 is TGTGCCAGCACTTCAGATCAGGGGGTGGCTTTCTTT. Protein sequence: CASTSDQGVAFF.

This clone occurred many times. The chain recombines TRBV28 with TRBJ1-5, with D unclear. Between the trimmed V and J ends, which lost 5 bases and 5 bases, there was a span of 10 bases. Germline CDR1 MDHEN, CDR2 SYDVKM. This CDR3 has 13 residues. The CDR3 region has the DNA TGTGCCAGCAGTCTCCAAACTTATCAGCCCCAGCATTTT. Protein product: CASSLQTYQPQHF.

The rearrangement joins TRBV11-1 to TRBJ1-5; 7 bases are shared with TRBD1. The CDR3 has 13 residues. J lost 5 bases, V lost 5 bases, and 3 bases had no gene match. Germline loops: CDR1 SGHAT, CDR2 FQDESV (reference sequence). The CDR3 protein is CASSLTGDQPQHF. Written as DNA, the CDR3 is TGTGCCAGCAGCCTCACAGGGGATCAGCCCCAGCATTTT.

The CDR3 loop is CASSYKTGTYEQYF. CDR3 nucleotides: TGTGCCAGCAGCTACAAGACAGGGACCTACGAGCAGTACTTC. This chain joins TRBV27 and TRBJ2-7; 7 bases fit TRBD1. The germline gives CDR1 MNHEY, CDR2 SMNVEV (reference sequence). Trimming at V came to 6 bases and at J to 2 bases, leaving 7 bases not matched to a gene. The CDR3 sequence is 14 residues long.

The rearrangement uses TRBV7-9 and TRBJ1-6, with D hard to call. This CDR3 has 16 residues. Looked up from germline, CDR1 is SEHNR and CDR2 is FQNEAQ (reference sequence). V shed 5 bases and J shed 1 base, with 12 bases lying between them. The CDR3: CASSPASSSYNSPLHF. The CDR3 DNA is TGTGCCAGCAGCCCGGCAAGCAGTTCCTATAATTCACCCCTCCACTTT. Based on the CDR3 plus reference TRBV7-9 and TRBJ1-6, the full variable domain is DTGVSQNPRHKITKRGQNVTFRCDPISEHNRLYWYRQTLGQGPEFLTYFQNEAQLEKSRLLSDRFSAERPKGSFSTLEIQRTEQGDSAMYLCASSPASSSYNSPLHFGNGTRLTVT.

The V gene is TRBV15, the J gene TRBJ2-7, with a possible D match to TRBD1 (5 bases). The germline V gene encodes CDR1 LNHNV and CDR2 YYDKDF (reference sequence). The CDR3 spans 14 residues. The V end lost 0 bases, the J end lost 9 bases, and 15 bases lay between the germline ends. The CDR3 protein is CATSRDLGPVGQYF. CDR3 nucleotide sequence: TGTGCCACCAGCAGAGATCTGGGGCCGGTGGGGCAGTACTTC.

The CDR3 is CASSLFLGWETQYF. The CDR3 nucleotides are TGTGCCAGCAGCTTATTTTTGGGTTGGGAGACCCAGTACTTC. The chain recombines TRBV7-8 with TRBJ2-5; D gene ambiguous. The V end lost 2 bases, the J end lost 5 bases, and 12 bases lay between the germline ends. Germline V gene lookup returns CDR1 SGHVS and CDR2 FQNEAQ. CDR3 size: 14 residues.

This clone was detected only once. The chain links TRBV27 to TRBJ1-4, with 8 bases that match TRBD1. The germline V gene encodes CDR1 MNHEY and CDR2 SMNVEV (reference sequence). The ends lost 3 bases at V and 8 bases at J; junction bases unmatched: 5. There are 14 residues in the CDR3. The CDR3, as DNA: TGTGCCAGCAGTTTGACAGGGGTGCAGGAAAAACTGTTTTTT. Its protein is CASSLTGVQEKLFF. Supplemented by reference TRBV27 and TRBJ1-4, the full variable domain reads EAQVTQNPRYLITVTGKKLTVTCSQNMNHEYMSWYRQDPGLGLRQIYYSMNVEVTDKGDVPEGYKVSRKEKRNFPLILESPSPNQTSLYFCASSLTGVQEKLFFGSGTQLSVL.

The gene calls are TRBV14 and TRBJ1-1; a weak D match, TRBD1 (5 bases). The germline V gene encodes CDR1 SGHDN and CDR2 FVKESK. V was cut by 4 bases and J by 0 bases, with 21 bases left in between. This CDR3 is 18 amino acids long. CDR3 sequence: CASSRPRRTQAMNTEAFF. The CDR3 DNA reads as TGTGCCAGCAGCCGTCCTCGTCGCACACAGGCGATGAACACTGAAGCTTTCTTT. The full variable domain, rest sourced from reference TRBV14 and TRBJ1-1, is EAGVTQFPSHSVIEKGQTVTLRCDPISGHDNLYWYRRVMGKEIKFLLHFVKESKQDESGMPNNRFLAERTGGTYSTLKVQPAELEDSGVYFCASSRPRRTQAMNTEAFFGQGTRLTVV.

The CDR3 bases are TGTGCCAGCACCTCTCAATCGGGAAAAGAGACCCAGTACTTC. This gives the protein CASTSQSGKETQYF. The chain links TRBV28 to TRBJ2-5; a possible D gene is TRBD2 (5 bases). Trimming pared 7 bases from V and 3 bases from J, leaving 15 bases between. CDR3 size: 14 residues. In germline, CDR1 is MDHEN, CDR2 SYDVKM.

J is TRBJ1-6 and V is TRBV5-4; D ambiguous. This CDR3 region has 18 residues. Between the trimmed V and J ends, which lost 1 base and 7 bases, there was a span of 21 bases. In germline, CDR1 is SGHNT, CDR2 YYREEE (reference sequence). The chain's CDR3 is CASSLIGQLTLSNSPLHF. The DNA of the CDR3 is TGTGCCAGCAGCTTGATTGGCCAGCTAACCCTTTCAAATTCACCCCTCCACTTT.

The rearrangement uses TRBV7-2 and TRBJ2-5; no definite D call. Trimming cost V 4 bases and J 0 bases, with 3 bases left between them. Germline values: CDR1 SGHTA, CDR2 FQGNSA. The CDR3 runs 12 residues. The CDR3 is CASSSYQETQYF. Written as DNA, the CDR3 is TGTGCCAGCAGCTCGTACCAAGAGACCCAGTACTTC.

This chain connects TRBV28 to TRBJ1-2; no definite D call. CDR1 and CDR2 from the germline V gene are MDHEN and SYDVKM. The CDR3 is 15 residues long. Trimming took off 3 bases at V and 0 bases at J, with 11 bases between the two ends. As DNA, the CDR3 is TGTGCCAGCAGTTTTTTTTTGAAAGCTAACTATGGCTACACCTTC. Protein product: CASSFFLKANYGYTF.

This clone appeared a few times. CDR3 loop: CASSLGGVSPLHF. The CDR3 DNA reads TGCGCCAGCAGCTTAGGGGGGGTGTCACCCCTCCACTTT. The chain employs TRBV5-1 and TRBJ1-6; tentatively, D is TRBD1 (6 bases). Germline values: CDR1 SGHRS, CDR2 YFSETQ. This CDR3 has 13 amino acids. Trimming cost V 2 bases and J 10 bases, with 10 bases left between them. Together with reference TRBV5-1 and TRBJ1-6, the CDR3 gives the full variable domain: KAGVTQTPRYLIKTRGQQVTLSCSPISGHRSVSWYQQTPGQGLQFLFEYFSETQRNKGNFPGRFSGRQFSNSRSEMNVSTLELGDSALYLCASSLGGVSPLHFGNGTRLTVT.

V usage is TRBV9 and J usage is TRBJ2-3; the match to TRBD1 covers 8 bases. The CDR3 is 17 residues long. The germline gives CDR1 SGDLS, CDR2 YYNGEE. Germline trimming cut 3 bases from V and 2 bases from J; bases unmatched to any gene: 11. CDR3 amino acids: CASSAHTGQEPTDTQYF. In DNA, the CDR3 is TGTGCCAGCAGCGCTCATACGGGACAGGAGCCCACAGATACGCAGTATTTT.

The CDR3 coding sequence is TGTGCCAGTACATCGCGGGGGGCGGAATTTAACTATGGCTACACCTTC. It translates to CASTSRGAEFNYGYTF. This chain uses TRBV19 with TRBJ1-2, with D tentatively TRBD1 (6 bases). This CDR3 is 16 amino acids long. Trimming shortened V by 7 bases and J by 1 base, and 19 bases separated the two germline ends. Per germline, CDR1 LNHDA and CDR2 SQIVND (reference sequence).

V is TRBV6-5 and J is TRBJ1-5; TRBD1 matches 9 bases. V trimming: 2 bases; J trimming: 7 bases; junction bases outside the gene matches: 6. The V gene's germline CDR1 is MNHEY and CDR2 SVGAGI. There are 15 residues in the CDR3. The DNA for the CDR3 is TGTGCCAGCAGTTACGCACAGGGGGCCGAACAGCCCCAGCATTTT. It specifies CASSYAQGAEQPQHF.

The chain uses TRBV4-3 and TRBJ1-5; possible D gene TRBD1, 6 bases. The germline CDR1 and CDR2 sequences are LGHNA and YSLEER. With 4 bases removed from V and 0 bases from J, the gap between germline ends came to 16 bases. CDR3 length equals 17 residues. The CDR3 DNA reads TGCGCCAGCAGCCCCGACCTCAGGGGATATAGCAATCAGCCCCAGCATTTT. Its translation is CASSPDLRGYSNQPQHF.

The J gene is TRBJ1-4, the V gene TRBV7-8, with D perhaps TRBD1 (6 bases). CDR3 length: 15 residues. Trimming stripped 6 bases from V and 7 bases from J, with 18 bases between. Germline-derived CDR1 and CDR2 are SGHVS and FQNEAQ. CDR3 DNA sequence: TGTGCCAGCAGTCGGGGGCAGGGAGGAGGTGAAAAACTGTTTTTT. This sequence encodes CASSRGQGGGEKLFF.

The J gene is TRBJ1-2, the V gene TRBV27; D gene unclear. V was pared by 1 base and J by 2 bases, with 11 bases between. This CDR3 region has 15 residues. The germline gives CDR1 MNHEY, CDR2 SMNVEV (reference sequence). CDR3: CASSLFHSSNYGYTF. The CDR3 nucleotides are TGTGCCAGCAGTTTATTCCACAGCAGCAACTATGGCTACACCTTC.

The table lists this clone with a count of one. The chain carries TRBV6-5 and TRBJ1-2, with unresolved D. This CDR3 has 12 residues. The germline CDR1 and CDR2 sequences are MNHEY and SVGAGI. Trimming pared 7 bases from V and 5 bases from J, leaving 11 bases between. CDR3 amino acids: CASTPTGYGYTF. CDR3 in DNA: TGTGCCAGCACCCCCACGGGTTATGGCTACACCTTC.

Only a few counts were recorded for this clone. This chain links TRBV19 with TRBJ1-5, with a possible D match to TRBD1 (5 bases). The CDR3 contains 13 residues. The germline CDR1 and CDR2 sequences are LNHDA and SQIVND (reference sequence). Trimming shortened V by 10 bases and J by 6 bases, and 16 bases separated the two germline ends. CDR3 amino acids: CAIHGGVGQPQHF. Here the CDR3 DNA reads TGTGCCATCCACGGGGGGGTTGGTCAGCCCCAGCATTTT.

The V call is TRBV5-4, the J call TRBJ1-2; D is possibly TRBD1 (6 bases). Germline CDR1 SGHNT, CDR2 YYREEE (reference sequence). V was cut by 4 bases and J by 8 bases, with 24 bases left in between. CDR3 length equals 16 residues. The CDR3 is CASSRGTSRELGGYTF. In DNA form, the CDR3 reads TGTGCCAGCAGCCGCGGGACAAGCCGGGAGTTGGGCGGCTACACCTTC.